This T cell receptor beta chain was found in a study of monozygotic twins with inflammatory bowel disease. TCRdb re-called the 5' RACE reads and gives one entry per CDR3 protein, without DNA. This sample's table has fewer than 350,000 distinct CDR3 sequences. The specimen sequenced was blood. The sequence came from a human donor with ulcerative colitis or Crohn's disease, or a healthy co-twin of an affected twin (not recorded which).

The CDR3 is CASSPARTEAFF. V gene TRBV19 combines with J gene TRBJ1-1. Germline CDR1 and CDR2: LNHDA and SQIVND (reference sequence). The CDR3 has 12 residues.